This T cell receptor (beta chain) was observed in a study of shared clonotypes between healthy human individuals. Overall study: The cohort had two women and a few men, ages 18 to 49.

The unsorted PBMC sample used ten immunoSEQ deep assay plates. Produced via immunoSEQ multiplex PCR; TCRdb's table is partial and in-frame only. The profile shows fewer than 700,000 clones, around 80% of them singletons. There were only Caucasian adults among the donors, and all lived in Nashville, Tennessee. The CDR3 runs 15 residues. The V and J ends lost 0 bases and 3 bases respectively, with 8 bases between them. CDR1 MNHEY and CDR2 SMNVEV come from the germline V gene (reference sequence). Sample: PBMCs. The V and J genes are TRBV27 and TRBJ1-4; D is ambiguous. This clonotype was obtained from a woman in her forties in good health. Some clones in this sample may be carry-over from other donors' samples. The DNA for the CDR3 is TGTGCCAGCAGTTTATCCTTGCCAGCTAATGAAAAACTGTTTTTT. Protein sequence: CASSLSLPANEKLFF.